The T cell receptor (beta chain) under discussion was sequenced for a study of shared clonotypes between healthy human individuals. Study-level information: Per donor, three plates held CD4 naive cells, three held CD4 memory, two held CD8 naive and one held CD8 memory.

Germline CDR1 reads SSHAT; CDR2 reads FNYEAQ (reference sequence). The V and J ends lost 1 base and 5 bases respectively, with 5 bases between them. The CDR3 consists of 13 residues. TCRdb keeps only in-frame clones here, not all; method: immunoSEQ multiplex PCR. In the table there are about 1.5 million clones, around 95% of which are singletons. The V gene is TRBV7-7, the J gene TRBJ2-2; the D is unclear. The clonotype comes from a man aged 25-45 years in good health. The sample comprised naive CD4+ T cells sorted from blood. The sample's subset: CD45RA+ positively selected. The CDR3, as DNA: TGTGCCAGCAGCTTAGACCGAACCGGGGAGCTGTTTTTT. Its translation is CASSLDRTGELFF.